What follows is one TCR beta chain and its context. The record originates from a study of shared clonotypes between healthy human individuals. TCRdb's copy holds only in-frame clones and misses some; the assay was immunoSEQ multiplex PCR. This table has 950,000 to 1,300,000 clones, 65% to 75% appearing once. V shed 5 bases, J shed 9 bases, and the junction held 6 bases outside the gene matches. Germline CDR1 and CDR2: SGHVS and FNYEAQ. The CDR3 is 13 residues long. The specimen was memory CD4+ T cells sorted from blood. Subset given: CD45RA-negative fraction. The gene calls are TRBV7-6 and TRBJ2-1; TRBD1 matches at 8 bases. The TCR was taken from a man aged 18-30 years in good health. The CDR3 nucleotides are TGTGCCAGCAGCAACGGACAGGGAGGTGAGCAGTTCTTC. It translates to CASSNGQGGEQFF. Drawing the rest from reference TRBV7-6 and TRBJ2-1, the complete variable domain is GAGVSQSPRYKVTKRGQDVALRCDPISGHVSLYWYRQALGQGPEFLTYFNYEAQQDKSGLPNDRFSAERPEGSISTLTIQRTEQRDSAMYRCASSNGQGGEQFFGPGTRLTVL.